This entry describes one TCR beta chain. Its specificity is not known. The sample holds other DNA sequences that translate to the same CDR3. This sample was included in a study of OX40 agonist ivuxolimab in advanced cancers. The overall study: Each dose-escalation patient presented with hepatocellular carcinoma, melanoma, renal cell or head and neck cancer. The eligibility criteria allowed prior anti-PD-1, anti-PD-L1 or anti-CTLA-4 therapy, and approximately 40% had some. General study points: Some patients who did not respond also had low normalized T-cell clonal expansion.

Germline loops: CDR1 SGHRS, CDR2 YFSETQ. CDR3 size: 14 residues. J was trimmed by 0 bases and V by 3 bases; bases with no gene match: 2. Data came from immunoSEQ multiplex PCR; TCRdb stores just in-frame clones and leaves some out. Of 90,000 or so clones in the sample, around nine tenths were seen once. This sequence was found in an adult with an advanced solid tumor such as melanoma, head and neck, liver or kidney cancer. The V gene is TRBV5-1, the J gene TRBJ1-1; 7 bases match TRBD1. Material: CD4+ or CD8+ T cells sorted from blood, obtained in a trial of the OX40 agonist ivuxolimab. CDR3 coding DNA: TGCGCCAGCAGCTCGGGACAGATGAACACTGAAGCTTTCTTT. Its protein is CASSSGQMNTEAFF.